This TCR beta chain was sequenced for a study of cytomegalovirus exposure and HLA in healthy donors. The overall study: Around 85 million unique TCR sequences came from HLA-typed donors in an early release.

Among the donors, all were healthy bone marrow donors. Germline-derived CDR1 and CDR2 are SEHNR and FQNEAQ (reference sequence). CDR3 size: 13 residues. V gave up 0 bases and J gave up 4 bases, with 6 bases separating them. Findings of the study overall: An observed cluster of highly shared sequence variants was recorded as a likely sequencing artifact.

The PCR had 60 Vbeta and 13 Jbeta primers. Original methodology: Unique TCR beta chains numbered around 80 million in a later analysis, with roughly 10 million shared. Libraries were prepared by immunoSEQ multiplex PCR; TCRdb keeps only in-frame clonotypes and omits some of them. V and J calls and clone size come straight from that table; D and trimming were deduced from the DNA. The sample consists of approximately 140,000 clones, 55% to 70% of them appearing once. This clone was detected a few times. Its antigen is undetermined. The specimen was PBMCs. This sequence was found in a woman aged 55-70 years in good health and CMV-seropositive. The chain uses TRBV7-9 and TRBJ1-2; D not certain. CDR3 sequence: CASSLARGYGYTF. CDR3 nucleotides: TGTGCCAGCAGCTTAGCGCGAGGCTATGGCTACACCTTC. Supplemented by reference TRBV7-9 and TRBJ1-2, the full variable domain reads DTGVSQNPRHKITKRGQNVTFRCDPISEHNRLYWYRQTLGQGPEFLTYFQNEAQLEKSRLLSDRFSAERPKGSFSTLEIQRTEQGDSAMYLCASSLARGYGYTFGSGTRLTVV.